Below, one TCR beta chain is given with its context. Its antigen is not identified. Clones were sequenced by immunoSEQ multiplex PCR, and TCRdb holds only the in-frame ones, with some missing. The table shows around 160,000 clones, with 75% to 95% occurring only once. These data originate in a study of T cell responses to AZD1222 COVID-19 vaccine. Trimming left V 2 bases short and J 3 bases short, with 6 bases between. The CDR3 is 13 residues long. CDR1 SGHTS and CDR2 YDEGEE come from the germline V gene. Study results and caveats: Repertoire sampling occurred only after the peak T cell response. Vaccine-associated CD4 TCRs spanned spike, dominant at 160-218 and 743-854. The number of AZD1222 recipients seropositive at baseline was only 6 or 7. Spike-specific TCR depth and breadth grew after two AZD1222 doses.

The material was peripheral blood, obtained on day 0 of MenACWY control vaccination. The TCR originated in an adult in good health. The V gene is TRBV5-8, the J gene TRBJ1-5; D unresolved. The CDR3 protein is CASSFQDNQPQHF. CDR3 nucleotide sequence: TGTGCCAGCAGCTTCCAGGACAATCAGCCCCAGCATTTT.